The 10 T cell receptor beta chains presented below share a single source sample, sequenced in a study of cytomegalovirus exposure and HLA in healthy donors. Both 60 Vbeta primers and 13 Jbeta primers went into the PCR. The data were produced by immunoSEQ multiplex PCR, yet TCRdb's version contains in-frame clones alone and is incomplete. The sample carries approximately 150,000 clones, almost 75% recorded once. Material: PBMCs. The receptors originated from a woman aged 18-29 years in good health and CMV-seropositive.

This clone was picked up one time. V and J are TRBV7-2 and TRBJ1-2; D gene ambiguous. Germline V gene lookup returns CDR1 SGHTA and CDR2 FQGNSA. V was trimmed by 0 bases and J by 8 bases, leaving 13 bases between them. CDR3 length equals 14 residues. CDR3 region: CASSLAGVGVGYTF. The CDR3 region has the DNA TGTGCCAGCAGCTTAGCAGGAGTCGGTGTAGGCTACACCTTC.

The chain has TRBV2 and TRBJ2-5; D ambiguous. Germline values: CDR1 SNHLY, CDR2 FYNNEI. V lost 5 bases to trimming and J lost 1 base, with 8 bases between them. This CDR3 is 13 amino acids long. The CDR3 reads CASSSYGQETQYF. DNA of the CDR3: TGTGCCAGCAGTTCTTACGGCCAAGAGACCCAGTACTTC. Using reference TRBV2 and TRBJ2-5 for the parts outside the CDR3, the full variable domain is EPEVTQTPSHQVTQMGQEVILRCVPISNHLYFYWYRQILGQKVEFLVSFYNNEISEKSEIFDDQFSVERPDGSNFTLKIRSTKLEDSAMYFCASSSYGQETQYFGPGTRLLVL.

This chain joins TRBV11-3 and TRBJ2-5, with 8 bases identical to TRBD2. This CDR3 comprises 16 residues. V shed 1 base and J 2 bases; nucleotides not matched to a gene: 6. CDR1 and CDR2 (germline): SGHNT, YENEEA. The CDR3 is CASSLGDSGAQETQYF. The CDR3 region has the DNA TGTGCCAGCAGCTTAGGGGATAGCGGGGCGCAAGAGACCCAGTACTTC.

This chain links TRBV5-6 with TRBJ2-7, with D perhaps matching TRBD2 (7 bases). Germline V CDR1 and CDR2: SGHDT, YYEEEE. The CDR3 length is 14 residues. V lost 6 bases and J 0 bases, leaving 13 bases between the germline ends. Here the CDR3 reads CASMGGPSSYEQYF. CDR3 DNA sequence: TGTGCCAGCATGGGGGGGCCGAGCTCCTACGAGCAGTACTTC.

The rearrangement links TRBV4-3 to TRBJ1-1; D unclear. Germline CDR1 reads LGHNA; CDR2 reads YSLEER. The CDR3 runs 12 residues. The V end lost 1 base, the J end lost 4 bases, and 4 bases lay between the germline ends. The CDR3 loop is CASSQAGTEAFF. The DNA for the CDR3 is TGCGCCAGCAGCCAAGCGGGCACTGAAGCTTTCTTT.

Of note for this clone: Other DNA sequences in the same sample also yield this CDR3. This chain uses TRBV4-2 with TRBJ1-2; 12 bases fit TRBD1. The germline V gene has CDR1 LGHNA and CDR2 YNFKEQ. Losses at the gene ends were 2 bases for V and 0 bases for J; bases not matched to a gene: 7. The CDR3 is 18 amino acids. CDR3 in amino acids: CASSQRSGQGAANYGYTF. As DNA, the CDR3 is TGTGCCAGCAGCCAACGTTCGGGACAGGGGGCAGCTAACTATGGCTACACCTTC.

The CDR3 DNA reads as TGTGCCAGCAGAACCCCTGGGAGCTACGAGCAGTACTTC. It is translated as CASRTPGSYEQYF. The J gene is TRBJ2-7, the V gene TRBV6-5, with D possibly being TRBD2 (5 bases). This CDR3 has 13 amino acids. Germline CDR1 MNHEY, CDR2 SVGAGI. V gave up 6 bases and J gave up 3 bases, with 12 bases separating them.

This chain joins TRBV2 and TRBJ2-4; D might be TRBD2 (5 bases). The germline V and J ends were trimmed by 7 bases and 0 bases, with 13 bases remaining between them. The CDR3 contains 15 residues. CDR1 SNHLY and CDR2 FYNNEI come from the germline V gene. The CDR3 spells CASIEGDLAKNIQYF. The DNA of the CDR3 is TGTGCCAGCATTGAGGGAGATCTAGCCAAAAACATTCAGTACTTC.

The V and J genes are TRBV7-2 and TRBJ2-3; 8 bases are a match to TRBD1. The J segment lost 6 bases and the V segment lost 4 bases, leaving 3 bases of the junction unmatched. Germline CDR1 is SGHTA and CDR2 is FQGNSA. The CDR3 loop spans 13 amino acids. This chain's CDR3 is CASSYTGGDTQYF. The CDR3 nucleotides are TGTGCCAGCAGCTACACAGGGGGGGATACGCAGTATTTT.

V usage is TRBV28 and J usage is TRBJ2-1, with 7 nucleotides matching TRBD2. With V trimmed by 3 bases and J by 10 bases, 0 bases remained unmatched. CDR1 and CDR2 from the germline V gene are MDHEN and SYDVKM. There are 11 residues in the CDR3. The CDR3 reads CASSLGGEQFF. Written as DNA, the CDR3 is TGTGCCAGCAGTTTGGGGGGGGAGCAGTTCTTC.